The 25 T cell receptor beta chains below all came from one sample that was sequenced in a study of control samples from healthy donors and cancer patients. Here immunoSEQ multiplex PCR was the method, and the copy in TCRdb shows in-frame clones only, minus some. The sample lists about 80,000 clones, roughly 88% seen once, with 9.5% to 13% in the top ten. Sample: PBMCs. The receptors were sampled from a man aged 55-75 years with head and neck cancer.

This clone was counted a few times. The rearrangement uses TRBV30 and TRBJ1-6, with D perhaps TRBD1 (5 bases). The CDR3 contains 15 residues. Germline V gene data show CDR1 as GTSNPN and CDR2 as SVGIG (reference sequence). The V end lost 7 bases, the J end lost 6 bases, and 19 bases lay between the germline ends. The CDR3 sequence is CASNGVGGSNSPLHF. The CDR3, as DNA: TGTGCCTCCAACGGGGTTGGGGGTAGTAATTCACCCCTCCACTTT. The whole variable domain, filled in from reference TRBV30 and TRBJ1-6, reads SQTIHQWPATLVQPVGSPLSLECTVEGTSNPNLYWYRQAAGRGLQLLFYSVGIGQISSEVPQNLSASRPQDRQFILSSKKLLLSDSGFYLCASNGVGGSNSPLHFGNGTRLTVT.

V usage is TRBV28 and J usage is TRBJ2-2, with 7 bases identical to TRBD2. The CDR3 totals 15 residues. Germline assignment: CDR1 MDHEN and CDR2 SYDVKM. Trimming at V came to 4 bases and at J to 6 bases, leaving 8 bases not matched to a gene. The CDR3 coding sequence is TGTGCCAGCAGTTCCCGGACTAGTCTCCCCGGGGAGCTGTTTTTT. The encoded protein is CASSSRTSLPGELFF.

The chain is built from TRBV28 and TRBJ2-4, with D uncertain. The ends were cut back, 6 bases at V and 0 bases at J, with 12 bases in the middle. Germline CDR1 MDHEN, CDR2 SYDVKM. CDR3 length: 15 residues. The CDR3 coding sequence is TGTGCCAGCAGCCGCTACAATTTAGCCAAAAACATTCAGTACTTC. Translating it yields CASSRYNLAKNIQYF.

This chain connects TRBV20-1 to TRBJ2-7, with TRBD1 as a possible D gene (5 bases). The CDR3 spans 11 residues. Trimming removed 0 bases from V and 5 bases from J, with 5 bases in between. CDR1 is DFQATT and CDR2 is SNEGSKA in the germline V gene (reference sequence). CDR3 nucleotides: TGCAGTGCTAGAGAGGACAACGAGCAGTACTTC. The encoded protein is CSAREDNEQYF.

This chain connects TRBV18 to TRBJ2-7, with 9 bases matching TRBD1. This CDR3 spans 16 amino acids. Germline V gene sequence: CDR1 KGHSH, CDR2 LQKENI. V was clipped by 5 bases and J by 1 base; unmatched bases: 9. CDR3 bases: TGTGCCAGCTCATCTCTACAGGGGGCTATGTCCTACGAGCAGTACTTC. Translating gives CASSSLQGAMSYEQYF.

Here the CDR3 DNA reads TGTGCCAGTAGTATCGGAGACCCGGGAGTTAAGTACTTC. It specifies CASSIGDPGVKYF. This rearrangement joins TRBV19 to TRBJ2-5, with a tentative D call TRBD2 (6 bases). The germline V gene encodes CDR1 LNHDA and CDR2 SQIVND (reference sequence). The ends were cut back, 3 bases at V and 12 bases at J, with 17 bases in the middle. The CDR3 runs to 13 residues.

This clone was counted once. The genes are TRBV18 and TRBJ1-5; the match to TRBD1 covers 7 bases. Trimming took 3 bases from V and 2 from J; bases not matched to a gene: 1. The CDR3 is 14 residues long. Germline CDR1 and CDR2: KGHSH and LQKENI. The DNA of the CDR3 is TGTGCCAGCTCACCTGGACAGGGCAATCAGCCCCAGCATTTT. It encodes CASSPGQGNQPQHF.

The chain is built from TRBV19 and TRBJ2-2; tentatively, D is TRBD1 (5 bases). CDR1 is LNHDA, CDR2 SQIVND, per germline (reference sequence). The CDR3 has 15 residues. Deletions cut 5 bases from V and 6 bases from J, with 16 bases between. The CDR3 is CASSRIGAVPGELFF. In DNA, the CDR3 is TGTGCCAGTAGTCGGATAGGGGCGGTTCCCGGGGAGCTGTTTTTT.

The rearrangement joins TRBV12-2 to TRBJ2-5. TRBV12-2 is reported as a pseudogene. CDR3 length: 18 residues. The CDR3 protein is CASRLRTPVGPCRETQYF. CDR3 DNA: TGTGCAAGTCGCTTACGCACCCCGGTAGGGCCCTGTCGGGAGACCCAGTACTTC.

The chain uses TRBV28 and TRBJ2-4; TRBD2 is a possible D gene (6 bases). The V gene's germline CDR1 is MDHEN and CDR2 SYDVKM. There are 15 residues in the CDR3. Trimming pared 6 bases from V and 0 bases from J, leaving 12 bases between. The CDR3 nucleotides are TGTGCCAGCAGCCCACCGGGGGTAGCCAAAAACATTCAGTACTTC. This translates into CASSPPGVAKNIQYF. Supplemented by reference TRBV28 and TRBJ2-4, the full variable domain reads DVKVTQSSRYLVKRTGEKVFLECVQDMDHENMFWYRQDPGLGLRLIYFSYDVKMKEKGDIPEGYSVSREKKERFSLILESASTNQTSMYLCASSPPGVAKNIQYFGAGTRLSVL.

J is TRBJ1-1 and V is TRBV10-3; D remains unclear. The CDR3 has 13 amino acids. Germline CDR1 ENHRY, CDR2 SYGVKD. The germline V and J ends were trimmed by 6 bases and 1 base, with 9 bases remaining between them. The CDR3, as DNA: TGTGCCATCAGGGAGGCGGGGAACACTGAAGCTTTCTTT. Amino acid sequence: CAIREAGNTEAFF.

This chain links TRBV18 with TRBJ2-7, with 9 bases fitting TRBD1. This CDR3 has 16 residues. V lost 1 base to trimming and J lost 4 bases; unmatched junction nucleotides: 8. Germline assignment: CDR1 KGHSH and CDR2 LQKENI. The CDR3 region is CASSPLNPGQGYEQYF. The DNA for the CDR3 is TGTGCCAGCTCACCACTCAACCCGGGACAGGGTTACGAGCAGTACTTC.

V gene TRBV6-5 combines with J gene TRBJ1-5, with D tentatively TRBD1 (5 bases). The CDR3 length is 13 residues. CDR1 and CDR2 (germline): MNHEY, SVGAGI. V was cut by 5 bases and J by 3 bases, with 8 bases left in between. CDR3 bases: TGTGCCAGCAGTCGACAGTTCAATCAGCCCCAGCATTTT. The encoded protein is CASSRQFNQPQHF.

The chain uses TRBV7-9 and TRBJ2-3, with 10 bases fitting TRBD2. Trimming removed 3 bases from V and 5 bases from J; junction bases left unmatched: 8. The CDR3 is made up of 16 amino acids. Looked up from germline, CDR1 is SEHNR and CDR2 is FQNEAQ (reference sequence). The CDR3 nucleotides read TGTGCCAGCAGCTTCCTTACTAGCGGGAAAGGAGATACGCAGTATTTT. Protein product: CASSFLTSGKGDTQYF.

CDR3 nucleotide sequence: TGTGCCAGCAGCTTTTTTGAGGGAGGTATCACAGATACGCAGTATTTT. This translates into CASSFFEGGITDTQYF. The genes are TRBV5-6 and TRBJ2-3; D is possibly TRBD2 (6 bases). This CDR3 spans 16 amino acids. The V gene's germline CDR1 is SGHDT and CDR2 YYEEEE. V dropped 2 bases and J dropped 2 bases, with 15 bases sitting between them.

This chain joins TRBV3-1 (or the pseudogene TRBV3-2) and TRBJ2-4; unclear D gene. This CDR3 contains 14 residues. CDR1 and CDR2 (germline): LGHDT, YNNKEL (reference sequence). The V end was cut by 0 bases, the J end by 1 base, with 4 bases between. In DNA form, the CDR3 reads TGTGCCAGCAGCCAAGATACGGCCAAAAACATTCAGTACTTC. Its translation is CASSQDTAKNIQYF.

The rearrangement joins TRBV11-2 to TRBJ2-2, with 13 positions matching TRBD2. The V segment lost 4 bases and the J segment 5 bases; nucleotides outside the gene matches: 1. The CDR3 extends over 15 amino acids. Germline V gene data show CDR1 as SGHAT and CDR2 as FQNNGV. CDR3 nucleotides: TGTGCCAGCAGCTGGGGACTAGCGGGGACCGGGGAGCTGTTTTTT. This sequence encodes CASSWGLAGTGELFF.

CDR3 amino acids: CASSLEGHSSYEQYF. The CDR3 nucleotides are TGCGCCAGCAGCTTGGAGGGACATTCCTCCTACGAGCAGTACTTC. The V and J genes are TRBV5-1 and TRBJ2-7; D is possibly TRBD1 (6 bases). The V and J ends lost 0 bases and 0 bases respectively, with 10 bases between them. The V gene's germline CDR1 is SGHRS and CDR2 YFSETQ. The CDR3 loop spans 15 amino acids. The full variable domain, with the rest looked up from reference TRBV5-1 and TRBJ2-7, is KAGVTQTPRYLIKTRGQQVTLSCSPISGHRSVSWYQQTPGQGLQFLFEYFSETQRNKGNFPGRFSGRQFSNSRSEMNVSTLELGDSALYLCASSLEGHSSYEQYFGPGTRLTVT.

This clone was seen just once. The chain couples TRBV6-5 to TRBJ2-1, with 10 bases aligning to TRBD2. The V and J ends lost 8 bases and 5 bases, in that order; junction bases with no gene match: 9. Germline CDR1 MNHEY, CDR2 SVGAGI. The CDR3 totals 15 residues. DNA of the CDR3: TGTGCCAGCGGAGCCCGGACTAGCGGCAACAATGAGCAGTTCTTC. This encodes CASGARTSGNNEQFF.

The chain has TRBV4-1 and TRBJ2-3, with 11 bases matching TRBD2. Unmatched junction bases numbered 9, after V lost 1 base and J lost 0 bases. The CDR3 totals 19 residues. Germline V gene sequence: CDR1 MGHRA, CDR2 YSYEKL. Written as DNA, the CDR3 is TGCGCCAGCAGCCAAGGCCTAGCGGGAGGTATGGGAAGCACAGATACGCAGTATTTT. Amino acid sequence: CASSQGLAGGMGSTDTQYF.

J is TRBJ1-2 and V is TRBV7-9; D is unclear. Deletions cut 3 bases from V and 0 bases from J, with 5 bases between. CDR1 is SEHNR, CDR2 FQNEAQ, per germline (reference sequence). The CDR3 spans 13 residues. CDR3 DNA: TGTGCCAGCAGCTTCGGAGCTAACTATGGCTACACCTTC. The encoded protein is CASSFGANYGYTF. Together with reference TRBV7-9 and TRBJ1-2, the CDR3 gives the full variable domain: DTGVSQNPRHKITKRGQNVTFRCDPISEHNRLYWYRQTLGQGPEFLTYFQNEAQLEKSRLLSDRFSAERPKGSFSTLEIQRTEQGDSAMYLCASSFGANYGYTFGSGTRLTVV.

This clone was counted only a few times. The chain couples TRBV7-9 to TRBJ1-2; no definite D call. Trimming stripped 3 bases from V and 8 bases from J, with 10 bases between. The CDR3 runs to 12 residues. CDR1 is SEHNR and CDR2 is FQNEAQ in the germline V gene (reference sequence). The CDR3 loop reads CASSLTGRGYTF. DNA of the CDR3: TGTGCCAGCAGCTTGACCGGGAGGGGCTACACCTTC.

The rearrangement uses TRBV7-9 and TRBJ2-3; D is ambiguous. In germline, CDR1 is SEHNR, CDR2 FQNEAQ (reference sequence). CDR3 size: 12 residues. Trimming left V 2 bases short and J 2 bases short, with 2 bases between. CDR3: CASSLITDTQYF. The CDR3 DNA reads TGTGCCAGCAGCTTAATCACAGATACGCAGTATTTT. Complete variable domain (other parts from reference TRBV7-9 and TRBJ2-3): DTGVSQNPRHKITKRGQNVTFRCDPISEHNRLYWYRQTLGQGPEFLTYFQNEAQLEKSRLLSDRFSAERPKGSFSTLEIQRTEQGDSAMYLCASSLITDTQYFGPGTRLTVL.

The chain links TRBV18 to TRBJ2-1, with 12 bases lining up with TRBD1. The CDR3 length is 14 residues. With V trimmed by 2 bases and J by 9 bases, 2 bases remained unmatched. CDR1 and CDR2 from the germline V gene are KGHSH and LQKENI. The CDR3 DNA reads TGTGCCAGCTCACCAGGGACAGGGGGCGGTGAGCAGTTCTTC. Encoded protein: CASSPGTGGGEQFF.

The chain uses TRBV6-5 and TRBJ2-1, with 7 bases fitting TRBD2. Unmatched junction bases numbered 5, after V lost 6 bases and J lost 0 bases. The CDR3 sequence is 15 residues long. Looked up from germline, CDR1 is MNHEY and CDR2 is SVGAGI. CDR3 nucleotides: TGTGCCAGCAGGGGGGGGGAGAGCTCCTACAATGAGCAGTTCTTC. This translates into CASRGGESSYNEQFF.